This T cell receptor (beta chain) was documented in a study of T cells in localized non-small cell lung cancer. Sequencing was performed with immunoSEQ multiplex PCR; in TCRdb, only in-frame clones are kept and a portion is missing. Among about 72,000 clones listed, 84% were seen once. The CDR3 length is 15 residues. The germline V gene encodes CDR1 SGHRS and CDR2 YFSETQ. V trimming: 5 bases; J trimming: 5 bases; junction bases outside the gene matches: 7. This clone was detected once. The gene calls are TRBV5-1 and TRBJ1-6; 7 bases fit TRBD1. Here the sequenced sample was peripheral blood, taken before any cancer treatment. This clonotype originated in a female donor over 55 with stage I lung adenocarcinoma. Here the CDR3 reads CASSQTGLDNSPLHF. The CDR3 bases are TGCGCCAGCAGTCAGACAGGGTTAGATAATTCACCCCTCCACTTT.